Sequencing of this TCR beta chain was carried out in a study of T cell repertoires in cytomegalovirus infection. The overall study: Matching HLA type, along with CMV infection, was indicated by public TCR beta signatures.

Worth noting for this clonotype: Its antigen is unidentified.

In TCRdb, the reads were re-called with MiXCR into one record per CDR3 protein. The sample consists of some 700,000 distinct CDR3 sequences, around 35% of them appearing once. V gave up 0 bases and J gave up 6 bases, with 13 bases separating them. The CDR3 consists of 15 residues. Per germline, CDR1 SGHRS and CDR2 YFSETQ. This TCR derives from a human donor in good health (CMV status not recorded). Some clones in this sample may be carry-over from other donors' samples. Sample: cultured PBMCs, taken from culture after CMV antigen stimulation. This chain joins TRBV5-1 and TRBJ2-1; D is uncertain. This CDR3 reads CASSLGLDEVNEQFF. In DNA, the CDR3 is TGCGCCAGCAGCTTGGGGCTCGACGAAGTCAATGAGCAGTTCTTC. Complete variable domain (other parts from reference TRBV5-1 and TRBJ2-1): KAGVTQTPRYLIKTRGQQVTLSCSPISGHRSVSWYQQTPGQGLQFLFEYFSETQRNKGNFPGRFSGRQFSNSRSEMNVSTLELGDSALYLCASSLGLDEVNEQFFGPGTRLTVL.